One sample yielded the 13 T cell receptor beta chains listed below, sequenced in a study of blood T cells in healthy people across ages. A J-beta primer mix and a sample-barcoded 5' primer were used in a second PCR of about 7 to 11 cycles. TCRdb passed the 5' RACE reads through MiXCR, listing each CDR3 protein once. Seen here are over 1,500,000 distinct CDR3 sequences, about two fifths observed once, and the top ten hold roughly 24%. The sequencing sample was made of blood. The origin of the receptors is a human donor in good health.

The rearrangement joins TRBV20-1 to TRBJ1-5, with 9 nucleotides matching TRBD1. The CDR3 spans 16 residues. V lost 5 bases, J lost 3 bases, and 11 bases stayed unmatched. The germline V gene encodes CDR1 DFQATT and CDR2 SNEGSKA (reference sequence). The DNA for the CDR3 is TGCAGTGCTCACTCCCCGGGACAGGGATTCAATCAGCCCCAGCATTTT. Its translation: CSAHSPGQGFNQPQHF.

CDR3: CASSRLPGTGTLNAFF. The CDR3 DNA is TGTGCCAGCAGCCGCCTGCCCGGGACAGGGACTCTGAACGCTTTCTTT. This sequence joins TRBV7-3 and TRBJ1-1, with TRBD1 matching over 9 bases. The V segment lost 5 bases and the J segment 11 bases; nucleotides outside the gene matches: 18. This CDR3 has 16 amino acids. The germline V gene has CDR1 SGHTA and CDR2 FQGTGA.

The genes are TRBV7-2 and TRBJ2-5, with D possibly being TRBD1 (6 bases). Germline CDR1 is SGHTA and CDR2 is FQGNSA. This CDR3 has 15 residues. The V end was cut by 5 bases, the J end by 5 bases, with 18 bases between. The CDR3 DNA is TGTGCCAGCAGCCAAGATCTTTGGGGGCCGGAGACCCAGTACTTC. This encodes CASSQDLWGPETQYF.

This clonotype has just a few counts. CDR3 nucleotides: TGCAGTGCTATTGCAGGGTTCGGAGGAGAGACCCAGTACTTC. Translation gives CSAIAGFGGETQYF. V usage is TRBV20-1 and J usage is TRBJ2-5; D possibly matches TRBD1 or TRBD2 (5 bases each). This CDR3 is 14 amino acids long. Germline V gene sequence: CDR1 DFQATT, CDR2 SNEGSKA (reference sequence). The germline V and J ends were trimmed by 4 bases and 4 bases, with 16 bases remaining between them.

The chain uses TRBV29-1 and TRBJ1-2; no clear D gene. The V and J ends lost 0 bases and 5 bases respectively, with 7 bases between them. There are 12 residues in the CDR3. Germline V gene data show CDR1 as SQVTM and CDR2 as ANQGSEA. CDR3: CSVEDRFYGYTF. For the CDR3, the DNA is TGCAGCGTTGAAGACAGGTTTTATGGCTACACCTTC.

The chain is built from TRBV29-1 and TRBJ2-3, with D perhaps matching TRBD1 or TRBD2 (5 bases each). Germline lookup yields CDR1 SQVTM and CDR2 ANQGSEA. Trimming removed 4 bases at V and 3 bases at J, with 11 bases between. CDR3 size: 13 residues. In nucleotides, the CDR3 is TGCAGCGTTGGCCGGGACCCAACAGATACGCAGTATTTT. Its protein is CSVGRDPTDTQYF.

This chain connects TRBV7-9 to TRBJ1-4; a possible D gene is TRBD1 (5 bases). Per the germline V gene, CDR1 is SEHNR and CDR2 is FQNEAQ (reference sequence). V was pared by 9 bases and J by 4 bases, with 12 bases between. CDR3 size: 13 residues. The chain's CDR3 is CASQRGYNEKLFF. The DNA of the CDR3 is TGTGCCAGTCAACGGGGGTATAATGAAAAACTGTTTTTT.

The genes are TRBV6-6 and TRBJ1-5; TRBD1 might be the D (5 bases). Trimming left V 0 bases short and J 9 bases short, with 15 bases between. Per the germline V gene, CDR1 is MNHNY and CDR2 is SVGAGI (reference sequence). This CDR3 region has 15 residues. In nucleotides, the CDR3 is TGTGCCAGCAGTTACTCGATTGGGGGAGAACGGCCCCAGCATTTT. It encodes CASSYSIGGERPQHF.

The chain carries TRBV19 and TRBJ1-1, with TRBD1 as a possible D gene (5 bases). The CDR3 contains 13 residues. V lost 6 bases to trimming and J lost 6 bases, with 14 bases between them. CDR1 and CDR2 from the germline V gene are LNHDA and SQIVND (reference sequence). CDR3 sequence (DNA): TGTGCCAGTAGCCTACTCGGGGCCCCTGAAGCTTTCTTT. This codes for CASSLLGAPEAFF. Supplemented by reference TRBV19 and TRBJ1-1, the full variable domain reads DGGITQSPKYLFRKEGQNVTLSCEQNLNHDAMYWYRQDPGQGLRLIYYSQIVNDFQKGDIAEGYSVSREKKESFPLTVTSAQKNPTAFYLCASSLLGAPEAFFGQGTRLTVV.

The rearrangement uses TRBV18 and TRBJ2-7, with D perhaps TRBD1 (6 bases). The V gene lost 3 bases and the J gene lost 0 bases, with 12 bases spanning the gap. Looked up from germline, CDR1 is KGHSH and CDR2 is LQKENI. This CDR3 contains 15 residues. The CDR3 loop reads CASSPTLDSSYEQYF. CDR3 nucleotide sequence: TGTGCCAGCTCACCGACTTTGGACAGCTCCTACGAGCAGTACTTC.

The V call is TRBV11-2, the J call TRBJ2-5; TRBD2 is a possible D gene (8 bases). This CDR3 contains 16 residues. Germline CDR1 and CDR2: SGHAT and FQNNGV. The V end lost 5 bases, the J end lost 11 bases, and 27 bases lay between the germline ends. CDR3 sequence reads: CASSPGGSGALNEQYF. DNA for the CDR3: TGTGCCAGCAGCCCAGGGGGTAGCGGGGCACTCAATGAGCAGTACTTC.

V gene TRBV29-1 combines with J gene TRBJ1-1; the D gene is possibly TRBD1 (5 bases). The V end lost 3 bases, the J end lost 1 base, and 15 bases lay between the germline ends. CDR1 SQVTM and CDR2 ANQGSEA come from the germline V gene. The CDR3 has 15 amino acids. CDR3 in amino acids: CSVEDGWGENTEAFF. CDR3 in DNA: TGCAGCGTTGAGGATGGGTGGGGGGAGAACACTGAAGCTTTCTTT.

The chain couples TRBV9 to TRBJ1-6; D not certain. The CDR3 extends over 15 amino acids. Deletions cut 0 bases from V and 7 bases from J, with 11 bases between. CDR1 and CDR2 (germline): SGDLS, YYNGEE. CDR3 amino acids: CASSVEPVFNSPLHF. The CDR3 DNA follows: TGTGCCAGCAGCGTAGAACCGGTTTTCAATTCACCCCTCCACTTT.